The 30 T cell receptor beta chains below all came from one sample that was sequenced in a study of blood T cell repertoires in COVID-19 (dated by TCRdb to 2020 to 2021). Receptor amplification or capture employed the immunoSEQ multiplex PCR assay. TCRdb mirrors the immuneACCESS table, restricted to in-frame sequences. Some clones are absent from its copies; in checked studies, under half trace to an unresolved V gene, and the reason for the others is unknown. For this sample there are roughly 260,000 clones; 70% to 90% appear just once. The top ten clonotypes cover 1.5% to 2% of the sample. The sequencing input was PBMCs or T cells enriched from blood (not recorded which). These TCRs come from a woman between 50 and 59 years old who had recovered from COVID-19.

V is TRBV5-6 and J is TRBJ1-2; TRBD1 matches 7 bases. The ends lost 4 bases at V and 11 bases at J; junction bases unmatched: 20. Germline V gene lookup returns CDR1 SGHDT and CDR2 YYEEEE. The CDR3 has 16 residues. CDR3 region: CASSIAHVGTELGYTF. The CDR3 bases are TGTGCCAGCAGCATTGCCCACGTCGGGACAGAGCTTGGGTACACCTTC. Full variable domain (rest looked up from reference TRBV5-6 and TRBJ1-2): DAGVTQSPTHLIKTRGQQVTLRCSPKSGHDTVSWYQQALGQGPQFIFQYYEEEERQRGNFPDRFSGHQFPNYSSELNVNALLLGDSALYLCASSIAHVGTELGYTFGSGTRLTVV.

The V gene is TRBV28, the J gene TRBJ1-6, with D hard to call. V shed 5 bases and J shed 8 bases, with 16 bases lying between them. Germline loops: CDR1 MDHEN, CDR2 SYDVKM. CDR3 length: 15 residues. The CDR3 coding sequence is TGTGCCAGCAGTCTCCCCACACGGGTTGATTCACCCCTCCACTTT. This gives the protein CASSLPTRVDSPLHF.

This chain uses TRBV29-1 with TRBJ2-1; D is perhaps TRBD1 (5 bases). The V and J ends lost 4 bases and 10 bases respectively, with 17 bases between them. Germline CDR1 and CDR2: SQVTM and ANQGSEA. The CDR3 contains 13 residues. The CDR3 region is CSVAHPGQGEQFF. CDR3 DNA sequence: TGCAGCGTTGCCCATCCAGGGCAAGGAGAGCAGTTCTTC.

This rearrangement joins TRBV27 to TRBJ2-1; TRBD2 matches 11 bases. With 2 bases clipped from V and 8 bases from J, the junction kept 8 bases outside the gene matches. The CDR3 extends over 16 amino acids. Germline loops: CDR1 MNHEY, CDR2 SMNVEV (reference sequence). In nucleotides, the CDR3 is TGTGCCAGCAGTTTAAATAGCGGGAGGGCCTTCGATGAGCAGTTCTTC. Translated, it gives CASSLNSGRAFDEQFF.

The chain joins TRBV10-1 to TRBJ2-5; D is ambiguous. Germline V gives CDR1 WNHNN, CDR2 SYGVQD (reference sequence). The V gene lost 0 bases and the J gene lost 6 bases, with 5 bases spanning the gap. The CDR3 is made up of 12 amino acids. CDR3 residues: CASSESSQTQYF. The CDR3, as DNA: TGCGCCAGCAGTGAGTCGAGTCAGACCCAGTACTTC.

The chain employs TRBV28 and TRBJ2-2; TRBD2 matches 15 bases. The CDR3 contains 18 residues. Germline values: CDR1 MDHEN, CDR2 SYDVKM. V gave up 6 bases and J gave up 7 bases; unmatched junction bases: 12. In DNA, the CDR3 is TGTGCCAGCAGAACCTCCCGGACTAGCGGGAGGGCCGTCGGGGAGCTGTTTTTT. Protein sequence: CASRTSRTSGRAVGELFF.

V is TRBV6-1 and J is TRBJ2-1; 11 bases match TRBD1. In germline, CDR1 is MNHNS, CDR2 SASEGT. J gave up 7 bases and V 3 bases, and 5 bases lay outside the gene matches. There are 15 residues in the CDR3. The CDR3 is CASSDGQGARNEQFF. CDR3 in DNA: TGTGCCAGCAGTGACGGACAGGGGGCGCGAAATGAGCAGTTCTTC.

The gene calls are TRBV11-3 and TRBJ2-1; no firm D call. The ends were cut back, 5 bases at V and 1 base at J, with 6 bases in the middle. The CDR3 length is 13 residues. Germline V gene data show CDR1 as SGHNT and CDR2 as YENEEA. The CDR3 bases are TGTGCCAGCAGCCAAGAGTCCTACAATGAGCAGTTCTTC. Its protein is CASSQESYNEQFF. Full variable domain (rest looked up from reference TRBV11-3 and TRBJ2-1): EAGVVQSPRYKIIEKKQPVAFWCNPISGHNTLYWYLQNLGQGPELLIRYENEEAVDDSQLPKDRFSAERLKGVDSTLKIQPAELGDSAVYLCASSQESYNEQFFGPGTRLTVL.

This rearrangement joins TRBV20-1 to TRBJ1-6; D not resolved. Trimming removed 3 bases from V and 10 bases from J, with 10 bases in between. Germline CDR1 reads DFQATT; CDR2 reads SNEGSKA (reference sequence). The CDR3 is made up of 12 amino acids. CDR3 residues: CSASKRESPLHF. The CDR3, as DNA: TGCAGTGCTAGTAAGAGGGAATCACCCCTCCACTTT.

The chain is built from TRBV11-2 and TRBJ1-5; D gene uncertain. This CDR3 region has 15 residues. V shed 1 base and J shed 2 bases, with 9 bases lying between them. Germline CDR1 SGHAT, CDR2 FQNNGV. The CDR3 is CASSLGTSGNQPQHF. As DNA, the CDR3 is TGTGCCAGCAGCTTAGGTACGTCAGGCAATCAGCCCCAGCATTTT.

CDR3 nucleotide sequence: TGTGCCAGCCACCGGGTAGGAAACACCATATATTTT. Its translation: CASHRVGNTIYF. This rearrangement joins TRBV5-6 to TRBJ1-3; no definite D call. CDR1 is SGHDT and CDR2 is YYEEEE in the germline V gene. V lost 7 bases and J 4 bases, leaving 9 bases between the germline ends. There are 12 residues in the CDR3.

This clone was seen a single time. The V call is TRBV13, the J call TRBJ2-6, with a possible D match to TRBD2 (5 bases). CDR1 and CDR2 (germline): PRHDT, FYEKMQ (reference sequence). Deletions cut 3 bases from V and 0 bases from J, with 12 bases between. The CDR3 spans 17 residues. CDR3 DNA sequence: TGTGCCAGCAGCTTCGGGCTAGCTTCCTCTGGGGCCAACGTCCTGACTTTC. As protein: CASSFGLASSGANVLTF.

In this sample, this clone turned up a few times. V is TRBV18 and J is TRBJ2-1; 13 bases agree with TRBD2. V dropped 2 bases and J dropped 5; count of bases not matched to a gene: 3. CDR3 length: 16 amino acids. Germline assignment: CDR1 KGHSH and CDR2 LQKENI. The CDR3 region has the DNA TGTGCCAGCTCACCAGGGACTAGCGGGATGCACAATGAGCAGTTCTTC. Protein: CASSPGTSGMHNEQFF.

The sample holds one count of this clone. The chain couples TRBV11-2 to TRBJ2-2, with 11 bases fitting TRBD2. CDR1 and CDR2 from the germline V gene are SGHAT and FQNNGV. With 5 bases clipped from V and 7 bases from J, the junction kept 9 bases outside the gene matches. The CDR3 runs 16 residues. CDR3 sequence reads: CASSLGTSGWHGELFF. The CDR3 nucleotides are TGTGCCAGCAGCCTCGGGACTAGCGGTTGGCACGGGGAGCTGTTTTTT.

The V and J genes are TRBV7-2 and TRBJ1-5, with D possibly TRBD1 on 6 matching bases. V gave up 4 bases and J gave up 5 bases, with 9 bases separating them. The germline V gene encodes CDR1 SGHTA and CDR2 FQGNSA. The CDR3 extends over 13 amino acids. Written as DNA, the CDR3 is TGTGCCAGCAGCTCCTGGACAGATCAGCCCCAGCATTTT. Its protein product is CASSSWTDQPQHF.

The chain links TRBV15 to TRBJ2-1, with TRBD2 matching 10 bases. V shed 3 bases and J 6 bases; nucleotides not matched to a gene: 14. The germline gives CDR1 LNHNV, CDR2 YYDKDF (reference sequence). CDR3 size: 18 residues. CDR3 coding DNA: TGTGCCACCAGCAGTCGCGCTTATCGATTAGCGGGAGGCAATGAGCAGTTCTTC. Encoded protein: CATSSRAYRLAGGNEQFF.

V is TRBV6-5 and J is TRBJ1-3, with unresolved D. Germline CDR1 and CDR2: MNHEY and SVGAGI. CDR3 length equals 14 residues. Trimming cost V 6 bases and J 0 bases, with 9 bases left between them. The CDR3 region has the DNA TGTGCCAGCAGGTTACGGGGCTCTGGAAACACCATATATTTT. Translation: CASRLRGSGNTIYF.

The V call is TRBV4-2, the J call TRBJ2-1, with 11 bases that match TRBD2. The V and J ends lost 2 bases and 5 bases, in that order; junction bases with no gene match: 5. Germline V gene sequence: CDR1 LGHNA, CDR2 YNFKEQ. This CDR3 spans 16 amino acids. This CDR3 reads CASSQILAGGNNEQFF. The DNA of the CDR3 is TGTGCCAGCAGCCAAATCCTAGCGGGAGGAAACAATGAGCAGTTCTTC.

The V gene is TRBV5-4, the J gene TRBJ1-1, with TRBD1 identical over 7 bases. Germline V gene sequence: CDR1 SGHNT, CDR2 YYREEE (reference sequence). The J segment lost 3 bases and the V segment lost 4 bases, leaving 3 bases of the junction unmatched. The CDR3 length is 13 residues. The CDR3 loop is CASSATGYTEAFF. The DNA of the CDR3 is TGTGCCAGCAGCGCGACAGGGTACACTGAAGCTTTCTTT. Drawing the rest from reference TRBV5-4 and TRBJ1-1, the complete variable domain is ETGVTQSPTHLIKTRGQQVTLRCSSQSGHNTVSWYQQALGQGPQFIFQYYREEENGRGNFPPRFSGLQFPNYSSELNVNALELDDSALYLCASSATGYTEAFFGQGTRLTVV.

The rearrangement uses TRBV18 and TRBJ2-1, with 8 positions matching TRBD2. Per the germline V gene, CDR1 is KGHSH and CDR2 is LQKENI. V shed 0 bases, J shed 3 bases, and the junction held 4 bases outside the gene matches. The CDR3 length is 16 residues. CDR3 sequence: CASSPPTGGHYNEQFF. The CDR3 nucleotides read TGTGCCAGCTCACCACCCACGGGAGGGCACTACAATGAGCAGTTCTTC.

The gene calls are TRBV28 and TRBJ2-1; 8 positions match TRBD2. J lost 9 bases, V lost 7 bases, and 11 bases had no gene match. There are 14 residues in the CDR3. The germline V gene has CDR1 MDHEN and CDR2 SYDVKM. The CDR3 region is CASTGAGVLVEQFF. The CDR3, as DNA: TGTGCCAGCACCGGAGCGGGAGTTTTGGTTGAGCAGTTCTTC.

This sequence joins TRBV11-1 and TRBJ2-2; a possible D gene is TRBD2 (7 bases). The CDR3 sequence is 14 residues long. Germline V gene lookup returns CDR1 SGHAT and CDR2 FQDESV (reference sequence). Between the trimmed V and J ends, which lost 5 bases and 8 bases, there was a span of 15 bases. The CDR3 DNA reads as TGTGCCAGCAGCCGTATCGCGGGGGCGGGGGAGCTGTTTTTT. The encoded protein is CASSRIAGAGELFF.

This rearrangement joins TRBV3-1 (or the pseudogene TRBV3-2) to TRBJ2-7, with TRBD1 matching over 8 bases. Germline V gene data show CDR1 as LGHDT and CDR2 as YNNKEL (reference sequence). V lost 2 bases to trimming and J lost 6 bases; unmatched junction nucleotides: 6. The CDR3 consists of 14 residues. The CDR3 nucleotides read TGTGCCAGCAGCCAACGGACAGGGACCGGCGAGCAGTACTTC. Encoded protein: CASSQRTGTGEQYF.

The V call is TRBV28, the J call TRBJ1-1, with unresolved D. CDR3 length: 14 amino acids. CDR1 and CDR2 (germline): MDHEN, SYDVKM. The V gene lost 3 bases and the J gene lost 4 bases, with 12 bases spanning the gap. CDR3 region: CASSLVQASTEAFF. CDR3 DNA sequence: TGTGCCAGCAGTTTGGTCCAGGCGAGCACTGAAGCTTTCTTT.

This sequence joins TRBV7-9 and TRBJ2-7; 14 bases agree with TRBD2. J gave up 7 bases and V 5 bases, and 4 bases lay outside the gene matches. The CDR3 is made up of 14 amino acids. Per the germline V gene, CDR1 is SEHNR and CDR2 is FQNEAQ (reference sequence). CDR3 sequence (DNA): TGTGCCAGCAGCCCGGGACTAGCGGGAGAGGAGCAGTACTTC. As protein: CASSPGLAGEEQYF.

The gene calls are TRBV28 and TRBJ2-6; TRBD1 is a possible D gene (6 bases). Trimming took off 6 bases at V and 2 bases at J, with 11 bases between the two ends. This CDR3 is built from 15 residues. Germline values: CDR1 MDHEN, CDR2 SYDVKM. CDR3 sequence reads: CASRLRGAGANVLTF. CDR3 bases: TGTGCCAGCAGACTCAGGGGAGCTGGGGCCAACGTCCTGACTTTC.

The chain combines TRBV18 with TRBJ1-5; 8 nucleotides align to TRBD1. The CDR3 covers 16 residues. Germline-derived CDR1 and CDR2 are KGHSH and LQKENI. Unmatched junction bases numbered 3, after V lost 2 bases and J lost 0 bases. The CDR3 DNA follows: TGTGCCAGCTCACCAGGGCAGGGGGCTAGCAATCAGCCCCAGCATTTT. This translates into CASSPGQGASNQPQHF.

The V call is TRBV4-1, the J call TRBJ2-7; the match to TRBD1 covers 7 bases. V gave up 0 bases and J gave up 1 base; unmatched junction bases: 3. Germline values: CDR1 MGHRA, CDR2 YSYEKL. The CDR3 is 15 residues long. For the CDR3, the DNA is TGCGCCAGCAGCCAAGATCCCAGGGGGTCCTACGAGCAGTACTTC. Protein sequence: CASSQDPRGSYEQYF.

The chain combines TRBV13 with TRBJ2-7; D perhaps matches TRBD2 (6 bases). Germline V gene lookup returns CDR1 PRHDT and CDR2 FYEKMQ (reference sequence). The CDR3 runs to 14 residues. The V and J ends lost 4 bases and 1 base respectively, with 11 bases between them. The DNA of the CDR3 is TGTGCCAGCAGCTCCCGGGACTCTTCCTACGAGCAGTACTTC. It specifies CASSSRDSSYEQYF.

The chain is built from TRBV4-1 and TRBJ1-5; D uncertain. The CDR3 sequence is 13 residues long. The V gene lost 0 bases and the J gene lost 5 bases, with 5 bases spanning the gap. Germline lookup yields CDR1 MGHRA and CDR2 YSYEKL. The chain's CDR3 is CASSQERDQPQHF. CDR3 nucleotide sequence: TGCGCCAGCAGCCAAGAGAGAGATCAGCCCCAGCATTTT.